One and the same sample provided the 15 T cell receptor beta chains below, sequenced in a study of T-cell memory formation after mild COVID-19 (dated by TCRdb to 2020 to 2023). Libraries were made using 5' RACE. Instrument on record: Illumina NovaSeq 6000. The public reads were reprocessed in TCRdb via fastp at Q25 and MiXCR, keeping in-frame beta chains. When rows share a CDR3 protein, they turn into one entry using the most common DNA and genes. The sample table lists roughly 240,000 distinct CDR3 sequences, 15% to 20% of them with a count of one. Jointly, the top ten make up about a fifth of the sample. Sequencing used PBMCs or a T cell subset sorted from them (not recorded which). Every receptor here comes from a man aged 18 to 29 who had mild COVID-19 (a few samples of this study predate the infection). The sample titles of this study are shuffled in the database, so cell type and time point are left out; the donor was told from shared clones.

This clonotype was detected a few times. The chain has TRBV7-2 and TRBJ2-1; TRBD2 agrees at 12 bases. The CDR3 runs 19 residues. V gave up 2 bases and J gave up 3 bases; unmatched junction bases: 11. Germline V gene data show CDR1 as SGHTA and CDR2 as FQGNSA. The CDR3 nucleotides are TGTGCCAGCAGCTTACCCCTGGCTAGCGGGGGGGCGGACTACAATGAGCAGTTCTTC. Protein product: CASSLPLASGGADYNEQFF. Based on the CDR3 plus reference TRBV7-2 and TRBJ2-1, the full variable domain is GAGVSQSPSNKVTEKGKDVELRCDPISGHTALYWYRQSLGQGLEFLIYFQGNSAPDKSGLPSDRFSAERTGGSVSTLTIQRTQQEDSAVYLCASSLPLASGGADYNEQFFGPGTRLTVL.

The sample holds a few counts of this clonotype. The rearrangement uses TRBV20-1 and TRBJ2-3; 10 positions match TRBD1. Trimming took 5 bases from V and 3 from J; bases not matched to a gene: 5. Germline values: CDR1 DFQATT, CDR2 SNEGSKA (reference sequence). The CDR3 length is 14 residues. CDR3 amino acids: CSAFRDRGTDTQYF. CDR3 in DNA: TGCAGTGCTTTCCGGGACAGGGGAACAGATACGCAGTATTTT.

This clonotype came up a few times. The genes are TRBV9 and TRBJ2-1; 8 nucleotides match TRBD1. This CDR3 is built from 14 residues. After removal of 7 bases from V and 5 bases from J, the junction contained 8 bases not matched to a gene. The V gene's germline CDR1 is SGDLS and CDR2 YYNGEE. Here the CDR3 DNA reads TGTGCCAGCTCCATCCAGGGGGCCCACAATGAGCAGTTCTTC. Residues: CASSIQGAHNEQFF.

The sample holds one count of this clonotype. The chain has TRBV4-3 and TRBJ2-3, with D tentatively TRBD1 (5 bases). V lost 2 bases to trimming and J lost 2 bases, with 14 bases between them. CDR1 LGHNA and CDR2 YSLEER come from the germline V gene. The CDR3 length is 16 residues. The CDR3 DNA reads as TGCGCCAGCAGCCAAAACTCTAGGGGAACCACAGATACGCAGTATTTT. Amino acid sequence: CASSQNSRGTTDTQYF.

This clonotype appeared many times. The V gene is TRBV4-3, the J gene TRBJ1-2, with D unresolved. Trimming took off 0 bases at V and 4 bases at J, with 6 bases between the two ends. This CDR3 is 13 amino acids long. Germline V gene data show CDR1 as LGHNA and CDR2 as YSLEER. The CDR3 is CASSQDPGYGYTF. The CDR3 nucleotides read TGCGCCAGCAGCCAAGATCCCGGCTATGGCTACACCTTC.

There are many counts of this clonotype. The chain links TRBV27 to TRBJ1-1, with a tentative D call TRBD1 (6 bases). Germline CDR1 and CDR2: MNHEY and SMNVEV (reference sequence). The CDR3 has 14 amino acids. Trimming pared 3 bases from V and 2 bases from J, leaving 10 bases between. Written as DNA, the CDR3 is TGTGCCAGCAGTTTTCAGGGGACAAACACTGAAGCTTTCTTT. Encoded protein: CASSFQGTNTEAFF.

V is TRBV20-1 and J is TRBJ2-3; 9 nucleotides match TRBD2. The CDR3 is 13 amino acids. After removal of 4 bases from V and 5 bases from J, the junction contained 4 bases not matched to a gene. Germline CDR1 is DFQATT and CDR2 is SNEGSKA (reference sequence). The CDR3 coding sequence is TGCAGTGCTACACTAGCGGGCGGAGATACGCAGTATTTT. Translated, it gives CSATLAGGDTQYF.

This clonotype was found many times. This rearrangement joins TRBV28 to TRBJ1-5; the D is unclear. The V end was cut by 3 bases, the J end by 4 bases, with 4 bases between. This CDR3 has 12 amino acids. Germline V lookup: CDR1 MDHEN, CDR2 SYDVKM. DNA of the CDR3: TGTGCCAGCAGTTTTACGAATCAGCCCCAGCATTTT. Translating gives CASSFTNQPQHF.

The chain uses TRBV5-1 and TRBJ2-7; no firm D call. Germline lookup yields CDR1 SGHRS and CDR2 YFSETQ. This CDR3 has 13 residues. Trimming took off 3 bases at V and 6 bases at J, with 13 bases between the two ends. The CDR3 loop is CASSSGRFTEQYV. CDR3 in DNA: TGCGCCAGCAGCTCCGGGCGGTTTACCGAGCAGTACGTC.

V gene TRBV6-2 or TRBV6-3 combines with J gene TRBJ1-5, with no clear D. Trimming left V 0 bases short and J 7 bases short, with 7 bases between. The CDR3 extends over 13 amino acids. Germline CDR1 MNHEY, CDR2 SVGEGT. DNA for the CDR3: TGTGCCAGCAGTTACTCCCCGGGCCAGCCCCAGCATTTT. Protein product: CASSYSPGQPQHF.

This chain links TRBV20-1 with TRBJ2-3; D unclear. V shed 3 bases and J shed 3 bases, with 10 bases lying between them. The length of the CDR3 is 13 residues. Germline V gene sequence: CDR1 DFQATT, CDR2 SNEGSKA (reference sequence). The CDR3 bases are TGCAGTGCTAGTCCCCACATGACAGATACGCAGTATTTT. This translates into CSASPHMTDTQYF.

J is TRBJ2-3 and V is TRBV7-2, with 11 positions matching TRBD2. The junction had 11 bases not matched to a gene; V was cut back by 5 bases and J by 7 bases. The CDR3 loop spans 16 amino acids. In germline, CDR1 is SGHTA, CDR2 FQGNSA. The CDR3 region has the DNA TGTGCCAGCAGCACCTTAGCGGGGGGGTCCGGGTATACGCAGTATTTT. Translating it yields CASSTLAGGSGYTQYF.

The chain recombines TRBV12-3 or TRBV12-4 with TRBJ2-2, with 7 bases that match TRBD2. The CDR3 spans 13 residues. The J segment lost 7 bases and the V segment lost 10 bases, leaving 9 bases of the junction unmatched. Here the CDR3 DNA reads TGTGCCACCCCCCGGGGGGTTGGCGGGGAGCTGTTTTTT. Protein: CATPRGVGGELFF.

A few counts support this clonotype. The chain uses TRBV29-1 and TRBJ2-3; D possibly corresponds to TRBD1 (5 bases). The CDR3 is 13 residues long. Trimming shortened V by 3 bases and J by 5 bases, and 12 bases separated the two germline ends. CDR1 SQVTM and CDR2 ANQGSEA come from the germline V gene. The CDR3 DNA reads TGCAGCGTTGAGAGCCTTACAGGAGATACGCAGTATTTT. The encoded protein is CSVESLTGDTQYF.

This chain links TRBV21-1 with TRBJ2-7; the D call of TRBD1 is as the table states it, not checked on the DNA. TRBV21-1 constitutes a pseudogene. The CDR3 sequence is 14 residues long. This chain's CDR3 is CASSTRDTLYEQYV. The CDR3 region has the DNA TGTGCCAGCAGCACCCGGGATACACTTTACGAGCAGTACGTC.